Listed here are 27 T cell receptor beta chains from one sample, sequenced in a study of OX40 agonist ivuxolimab in advanced cancers. TCRdb's copy holds only in-frame clones and misses some; the assay was immunoSEQ multiplex PCR. The repertoire holds around 110,000 clones, with roughly 93% as singletons. This specimen was CD4+ or CD8+ T cells sorted from blood, taken in a trial of the OX40 agonist ivuxolimab. These receptors all come from an adult with an advanced solid tumor such as melanoma, head and neck, liver or kidney cancer.

The chain uses TRBV11-2 and TRBJ2-7, with TRBD1 matching over 10 bases. CDR3 length: 16 amino acids. V shed 1 base and J 3 bases; nucleotides not matched to a gene: 6. Germline assignment: CDR1 SGHAT and CDR2 FQNNGV. In nucleotides, the CDR3 is TGTGCCAGCAGCTTAGTGGCGGACAGGGGGATCTACGAGCAGTACTTC. Protein sequence: CASSLVADRGIYEQYF. The variable domain in full, completed from reference TRBV11-2 and TRBJ2-7, reads EAGVAQSPRYKIIEKRQSVAFWCNPISGHATLYWYQQILGQGPKLLIQFQNNGVVDDSQLPKDRFSAERLKGVDSTLKIQPAKLEDSAVYLCASSLVADRGIYEQYFGPGTRLTVT.

V is TRBV9 and J is TRBJ2-1; D perhaps matches TRBD2 (6 bases). Trimming left V 4 bases short and J 0 bases short, with 17 bases between. Per the germline V gene, CDR1 is SGDLS and CDR2 is YYNGEE. The CDR3 sequence is 17 residues long. The DNA of the CDR3 is TGTGCCAGCAGCCCATTGGGAGGCAGTGCCTCCTACAATGAGCAGTTCTTC. Its protein is CASSPLGGSASYNEQFF.

V gene TRBV10-3 combines with J gene TRBJ2-3; 7 nucleotides match TRBD1. This CDR3 is 15 amino acids long. With 6 bases clipped from V and 0 bases from J, the junction kept 6 bases outside the gene matches. Germline V CDR1 and CDR2: ENHRY, SYGVKD. The CDR3 region is CAISRDRSSTDTQYF. The CDR3 DNA reads TGTGCCATCAGCAGGGACAGATCTAGCACAGATACGCAGTATTTT.

The chain employs TRBV6-6 and TRBJ2-7, with D possibly TRBD1 on 6 matching bases. There are 13 residues in the CDR3. CDR1 is MNHNY and CDR2 is SVGAGI in the germline V gene (reference sequence). V was pared by 5 bases and J by 6 bases, with 14 bases between. Written as DNA, the CDR3 is TGTGCCAGCAGTCCTATACAGGGACGCGAGCAGTACTTC. Translating it yields CASSPIQGREQYF.

The chain combines TRBV9 with TRBJ2-7, with a weak D call TRBD1 (6 bases). V lost 0 bases, J lost 2 bases, and 15 bases lay in between. This CDR3 comprises 16 residues. Germline lookup yields CDR1 SGDLS and CDR2 YYNGEE. The CDR3 here is CASSVGVGQPAYEQYF. CDR3 bases: TGTGCCAGCAGCGTAGGTGTCGGACAGCCCGCCTACGAGCAGTACTTC. The variable domain in full, completed from reference TRBV9 and TRBJ2-7, reads DSGVTQTPKHLITATGQRVTLRCSPRSGDLSVYWYQQSLDQGLQFLIQYYNGEERAKGNILERFSAQQFPDLHSELNLSSLELGDSALYFCASSVGVGQPAYEQYFGPGTRLTVT.

CDR3 region: CASSPPTLAGPEQFF. Written as DNA, the CDR3 is TGTGCCAGCTCACCACCGACCCTAGCGGGACCTGAGCAGTTCTTC. J is TRBJ2-1 and V is TRBV18, with 9 nucleotides matching TRBD2. Trimming took 0 bases from V and 9 from J; bases not matched to a gene: 6. This CDR3 is 15 amino acids long. Germline CDR1 and CDR2: KGHSH and LQKENI.

The chain couples TRBV5-1 to TRBJ2-7; D perhaps matches TRBD2 (6 bases). Trimming took 0 bases from V and 5 from J, leaving 12 bases between them. The germline gives CDR1 SGHRS, CDR2 YFSETQ. CDR3 length: 14 residues. The CDR3 protein is CASSLGRALNEQYF. The DNA of the CDR3 is TGCGCCAGCAGCTTGGGGAGGGCCTTAAACGAGCAGTACTTC.

The genes are TRBV7-3 and TRBJ2-1; 7 bases align to TRBD2. Germline trimming cut 5 bases from V and 8 bases from J; bases unmatched to any gene: 18. In germline, CDR1 is SGHTA, CDR2 FQGTGA. The CDR3 is made up of 17 amino acids. The CDR3 spells CASSPEGTKSIGDEQFF. The CDR3 DNA reads TGTGCCAGCAGCCCGGAGGGGACTAAATCCATCGGCGATGAGCAGTTCTTC.

This chain connects TRBV14 to TRBJ1-6, with D unclear. This CDR3 spans 12 amino acids. Trimming took off 4 bases at V and 9 bases at J, with 7 bases between the two ends. CDR1 and CDR2 from the germline V gene are SGHDN and FVKESK. The CDR3 DNA sequence: TGTGCCAGCAGCCTACAGCGTTCACCCCTCCACTTT. Encoded protein: CASSLQRSPLHF.

The V gene is TRBV6-5, the J gene TRBJ1-1; unclear D gene. The length of the CDR3 is 12 residues. Germline V gives CDR1 MNHEY, CDR2 SVGAGI. V was cut by 10 bases and J by 1 base, with 10 bases left in between. CDR3 amino acids: CATRVSNTEAFF. DNA for the CDR3: TGTGCCACCCGGGTTTCGAACACTGAAGCTTTCTTT.

This clone was seen only once. CDR3 coding DNA: TGCGCCAGCAGCTTACTGGACGTCGGATCTCGGGGCTACACCTTC. Encoded protein: CASSLLDVGSRGYTF. The J gene is TRBJ1-2, the V gene TRBV5-1; D not resolved. V was shortened by 2 bases and J by 8 bases, with 19 bases between the two germline ends. CDR1 SGHRS and CDR2 YFSETQ come from the germline V gene. CDR3 length equals 15 residues. The full variable domain, its missing parts supplied by reference TRBV5-1 and TRBJ1-2, is KAGVTQTPRYLIKTRGQQVTLSCSPISGHRSVSWYQQTPGQGLQFLFEYFSETQRNKGNFPGRFSGRQFSNSRSEMNVSTLELGDSALYLCASSLLDVGSRGYTFGSGTRLTVV.

This chain uses TRBV18 with TRBJ2-1, with D tentatively TRBD1 or TRBD2 (6 bases each). This CDR3 has 21 residues. The V end was cut by 0 bases, the J end by 0 bases, with 24 bases between. Germline-derived CDR1 and CDR2 are KGHSH and LQKENI. CDR3 nucleotide sequence: TGTGCCAGCTCACCACCGAAGGGGGGCGGCCAACCGGGAGACTCCTACAATGAGCAGTTCTTC. Its translation is CASSPPKGGGQPGDSYNEQFF.

The J gene is TRBJ1-5, the V gene TRBV28; D is undetermined. The germline V gene encodes CDR1 MDHEN and CDR2 SYDVKM. The CDR3 length is 14 residues. Trimming shortened V by 4 bases and J by 7 bases, and 14 bases separated the two germline ends. CDR3 bases: TGTGCCAGCAGTTCAATCCCGATCAAGCAGCCCCAGCATTTT. Translating it yields CASSSIPIKQPQHF.

The CDR3 loop reads CASSRTSAKGYEQYF. In DNA, the CDR3 is TGTGCCAGCAGTCGTACTAGCGCGAAGGGCTACGAGCAGTACTTC. The J gene is TRBJ2-7, the V gene TRBV6-5, with TRBD2 identical over 7 bases. This CDR3 contains 15 residues. Trimming removed 5 bases from V and 3 bases from J; junction bases left unmatched: 10. Looked up from germline, CDR1 is MNHEY and CDR2 is SVGAGI.

DNA of the CDR3: TGTGCCAGCAGCTCCGAGCAGCGGGGGGCTCGGCAGTACTTC. This translates into CASSSEQRGARQYF. V usage is TRBV7-3 and J usage is TRBJ2-7; 9 bases map to TRBD2. The CDR3 spans 14 residues. Trimming cost V 4 bases and J 9 bases; bases outside gene matches: 10. The germline gives CDR1 SGHTA, CDR2 FQGTGA.

The chain has TRBV5-8 and TRBJ1-2, with D unresolved. The germline V and J ends were trimmed by 2 bases and 3 bases, with 8 bases remaining between them. CDR3 size: 13 residues. The germline V gene has CDR1 SGHTS and CDR2 YDEGEE. The CDR3 DNA is TGTGCCAGCAGCTTCGGCGGCCACTATGGCTACACCTTC. Amino acid sequence: CASSFGGHYGYTF.

The chain recombines TRBV15 with TRBJ1-2; D is possibly TRBD1 (5 bases). Germline CDR1 reads LNHNV; CDR2 reads YYDKDF (reference sequence). The CDR3 spans 16 residues. V lost 6 bases, J lost 1 base, and 18 bases lay in between. CDR3 residues: CATSPPGVRVNYGYTF. The CDR3 coding sequence is TGTGCCACCAGTCCTCCTGGGGTCAGGGTTAACTATGGCTACACCTTC.

This clone came up once. The chain is built from TRBV21-1 and TRBJ2-7. TRBV21-1 is a pseudogene. The CDR3 runs 18 residues. CDR3: CASSKCEQNGGPSYEQYF. The CDR3 nucleotides read TGTGCCAGCAGCAAATGCGAACAGAATGGGGGGCCCTCCTACGAGCAGTACTTC.

The rearrangement uses TRBV6-6 and TRBJ1-3; D not certain. Trimming shortened V by 2 bases and J by 0 bases, and 5 bases separated the two germline ends. The V gene's germline CDR1 is MNHNY and CDR2 SVGAGI (reference sequence). This CDR3 spans 14 amino acids. The CDR3 region has the DNA TGTGCCAGCAGTTACGTTGGCTCTGGAAACACCATATATTTT. This encodes CASSYVGSGNTIYF.

V and J are TRBV5-1 and TRBJ2-5; D not resolved. The CDR3 runs 15 residues. Trimming stripped 1 base from V and 2 bases from J, with 12 bases between. Germline values: CDR1 SGHRS, CDR2 YFSETQ. CDR3 coding DNA: TGCGCCAGCAGCTTGTGGCCACATCAGCAAGAGACCCAGTACTTC. Its protein product is CASSLWPHQQETQYF.

The genes are TRBV7-2 and TRBJ1-1, with 9 positions matching TRBD1. V lost 5 bases to trimming and J lost 5 bases; unmatched junction nucleotides: 9. Germline CDR1 reads SGHTA; CDR2 reads FQGNSA. The CDR3 is made up of 15 amino acids. CDR3 nucleotides: TGTGCCAGCAGCCAGCGATTGACAGGGGGTACTGAAGCTTTCTTT. Protein: CASSQRLTGGTEAFF.

The V gene is TRBV9, the J gene TRBJ2-1; 7 bases are shared with TRBD2. V lost 0 bases, J lost 15 bases, and 12 bases stayed unmatched. CDR3 length equals 14 residues. Germline V lookup: CDR1 SGDLS, CDR2 YYNGEE. For the CDR3, the DNA is TGTGCCAGCAGCGTAGAAAGTAGCGGGTCTAGTATGTTCTTC. Translated: CASSVESSGSSMFF.

The V gene is TRBV18, the J gene TRBJ2-7; 9 bases are a match to TRBD2. The V segment lost 1 base and the J segment 3 bases; nucleotides outside the gene matches: 7. Looked up from germline, CDR1 is KGHSH and CDR2 is LQKENI. The CDR3 runs to 16 residues. This CDR3 is CASSPLPGTSNYEQYF. DNA for the CDR3: TGTGCCAGCTCACCACTCCCCGGGACTAGCAACTACGAGCAGTACTTC.

The V gene is TRBV2, the J gene TRBJ1-1; D remains ambiguous. This CDR3 is 14 amino acids long. CDR1 SNHLY and CDR2 FYNNEI come from the germline V gene. V was clipped by 3 bases and J by 0 bases, with 8 bases between them. The CDR3 spells CASSDTFMNTEAFF. In DNA form, the CDR3 reads TGTGCCAGCAGTGATACGTTCATGAACACTGAAGCTTTCTTT. The full variable domain, rest sourced from reference TRBV2 and TRBJ1-1, is EPEVTQTPSHQVTQMGQEVILRCVPISNHLYFYWYRQILGQKVEFLVSFYNNEISEKSEIFDDQFSVERPDGSNFTLKIRSTKLEDSAMYFCASSDTFMNTEAFFGQGTRLTVV.

The chain employs TRBV4-1 and TRBJ2-1; the D is unclear. The CDR3 runs 14 residues. Germline CDR1 reads MGHRA; CDR2 reads YSYEKL. With 1 base removed from V and 5 bases from J, the gap between germline ends came to 9 bases. CDR3 DNA sequence: TGCGCCAGCAGCCAAGTTATGGACGACAATGAGCAGTTCTTC. Its translation is CASSQVMDDNEQFF.

The CDR3 sequence: CAIQTGGPSYEQYF. In nucleotides, the CDR3 is TGTGCCATCCAGACGGGAGGGCCTTCGTACGAGCAGTACTTC. The rearrangement uses TRBV10-3 and TRBJ2-7, with TRBD2 matching 8 bases. The CDR3 extends over 14 amino acids. Unmatched junction bases numbered 10, after V lost 8 bases and J lost 4 bases. The germline V gene encodes CDR1 ENHRY and CDR2 SYGVKD.

CDR3 coding DNA: TGTGCCAGCAGCTTGAAGGGGGCTTACAATGAGCAGTTCTTC. This codes for CASSLKGAYNEQFF. J is TRBJ2-1 and V is TRBV7-2; TRBD1 matches 7 bases. The CDR3 consists of 14 residues. CDR1 is SGHTA and CDR2 is FQGNSA in the germline V gene. V trimming: 3 bases; J trimming: 4 bases; junction bases outside the gene matches: 3.